These 17 T cell receptor beta chains were all obtained from the same sample, sequenced in a study of shared clonotypes between healthy human individuals. Measured with immunoSEQ multiplex PCR; TCRdb has only the in-frame clones, and not every one. Here the sample spans about 680,000 clones, about 90% being singletons. Naive CD8 populations comprised CD45RO-negative cells positively selected for CCR7, excluding terminally differentiated effector memory CD45RA+ cells. Sequencing used naive CD8+ T cells sorted from blood. Receptor source: a man aged 30 to 39 in good health.

The rearrangement uses TRBV19 and TRBJ2-1; 11 nucleotides match TRBD2. Germline CDR1 LNHDA, CDR2 SQIVND (reference sequence). This CDR3 is built from 15 residues. V was clipped by 4 bases and J by 4 bases; unmatched bases: 3. The CDR3 sequence: CASSKGTSGYNEQFF. CDR3 in DNA: TGTGCCAGTAGTAAAGGGACTAGCGGTTACAATGAGCAGTTCTTC.

V usage is TRBV5-1 and J usage is TRBJ1-4, with D possibly TRBD1 on 6 matching bases. Trimming left V 4 bases short and J 2 bases short, with 12 bases between. Germline V CDR1 and CDR2: SGHRS, YFSETQ. The CDR3 is made up of 15 amino acids. In DNA, the CDR3 is TGCGCCAGCAGCCCTTACAGGGTTACTAATGAAAAACTGTTTTTT. Translating it yields CASSPYRVTNEKLFF.

This sequence joins TRBV7-2 and TRBJ2-5, with TRBD2 matching 8 bases. V lost 5 bases, J lost 3 bases, and 5 bases stayed unmatched. CDR1 is SGHTA and CDR2 is FQGNSA in the germline V gene. There are 14 residues in the CDR3. CDR3 protein: CASSPTGLEETQYF. CDR3 nucleotide sequence: TGTGCCAGCAGCCCAACGGGACTAGAAGAGACCCAGTACTTC. Looking up the rest from reference TRBV7-2 and TRBJ2-5 gives the full variable domain: GAGVSQSPSNKVTEKGKDVELRCDPISGHTALYWYRQSLGQGLEFLIYFQGNSAPDKSGLPSDRFSAERTGGSVSTLTIQRTQQEDSAVYLCASSPTGLEETQYFGPGTRLLVL.

The chain uses TRBV7-6 and TRBJ2-7; D tentatively fits TRBD1 or TRBD2 (5 bases each). Trimming left V 0 bases short and J 0 bases short, with 18 bases between. CDR3 length: 18 amino acids. From germline, CDR1 is SGHVS and CDR2 FNYEAQ. The CDR3 nucleotides are TGTGCCAGCAGCTTAGCTGATGGAGGATGGGGGAGCTCCTACGAGCAGTACTTC. Amino acid sequence: CASSLADGGWGSSYEQYF.

This clone was seen just once. The rearrangement joins TRBV11-2 to TRBJ2-1, with 7 bases matching TRBD2. V shed 5 bases, J shed 8 bases, and the junction held 12 bases outside the gene matches. Germline V gene data show CDR1 as SGHAT and CDR2 as FQNNGV. The CDR3 sequence is 15 residues long. CDR3 nucleotide sequence: TGTGCCAGCAGCGTCAGTATAGCGGGTGCCTATGAGCAGTTCTTC. This gives the protein CASSVSIAGAYEQFF. Supplemented by reference TRBV11-2 and TRBJ2-1, the full variable domain reads EAGVAQSPRYKIIEKRQSVAFWCNPISGHATLYWYQQILGQGPKLLIQFQNNGVVDDSQLPKDRFSAERLKGVDSTLKIQPAKLEDSAVYLCASSVSIAGAYEQFFGPGTRLTVL.

The genes are TRBV5-4 and TRBJ2-1; D remains unclear. Germline V CDR1 and CDR2: SGHNT, YYREEE (reference sequence). The CDR3 loop spans 13 amino acids. Trimming shortened V by 4 bases and J by 3 bases, and 8 bases separated the two germline ends. CDR3 in DNA: TGTGCCAGCAGCCTCCGAGGCTACAATGAGCAGTTCTTC. It specifies CASSLRGYNEQFF. Full variable domain (rest looked up from reference TRBV5-4 and TRBJ2-1): ETGVTQSPTHLIKTRGQQVTLRCSSQSGHNTVSWYQQALGQGPQFIFQYYREEENGRGNFPPRFSGLQFPNYSSELNVNALELDDSALYLCASSLRGYNEQFFGPGTRLTVL.

This clone was counted once. The chain links TRBV9 to TRBJ2-3; perhaps TRBD1 as D (6 bases). The CDR3 totals 14 residues. Germline assignment: CDR1 SGDLS and CDR2 YYNGEE. The V gene lost 3 bases and the J gene lost 3 bases, with 11 bases spanning the gap. CDR3 protein: CASSAWTETDTQYF. In DNA, the CDR3 is TGTGCCAGCAGCGCCTGGACAGAGACAGATACGCAGTATTTT.

This clone has just a few counts. The chain employs TRBV9 and TRBJ1-1; 7 nucleotides agree with TRBD1. Germline V gene data show CDR1 as SGDLS and CDR2 as YYNGEE. The V and J ends lost 6 bases and 3 bases, in that order; junction bases with no gene match: 5. The CDR3 extends over 13 amino acids. In DNA, the CDR3 is TGTGCCAGCAACCCAGGGGGGTACACTGAAGCTTTCTTT. Its translation: CASNPGGYTEAFF.

The rearrangement joins TRBV4-1 to TRBJ2-3; no firm D call. This CDR3 has 14 residues. V was clipped by 6 bases and J by 2 bases, with 12 bases between them. The germline V gene has CDR1 MGHRA and CDR2 YSYEKL. The CDR3: CASRWLADTDTQYF. The CDR3 DNA reads TGCGCCAGCAGGTGGCTGGCGGACACAGATACGCAGTATTTT.

The genes are TRBV7-8 and TRBJ2-7, with a tentative D call TRBD1 (5 bases). CDR1 is SGHVS, CDR2 FQNEAQ, per germline. CDR3 length equals 16 residues. V lost 5 bases to trimming and J lost 5 bases, with 22 bases between them. The CDR3 DNA sequence: TGTGCCAGCAGCCCCCGATCAGGGAAACTTTACAACGAGCAGTACTTC. It codes for CASSPRSGKLYNEQYF.

In the case of this clone: Different DNA sequences within this sample yield the same CDR3. The CDR3 nucleotides read TGCGCCAGCAGCCCAGGGACTAGCGGGAGTAATGAGCAGTTCTTC. Residues: CASSPGTSGSNEQFF. The chain carries TRBV4-3 and TRBJ2-1; 14 nucleotides agree with TRBD2. There are 15 residues in the CDR3. Germline-derived CDR1 and CDR2 are LGHNA and YSLEER. J was trimmed by 7 bases and V by 4 bases; bases with no gene match: 3.

There are a few counts of this clone. Other nucleotide sequences from this sample produce the same CDR3. V gene TRBV9 combines with J gene TRBJ2-1; no reliable D call. Trimming stripped 3 bases from V and 4 bases from J, with 5 bases between. The CDR3 covers 12 residues. The germline gives CDR1 SGDLS, CDR2 YYNGEE. CDR3 in DNA: TGTGCCAGCAGCGCCGTGTACAATGAGCAGTTCTTC. Translated, it gives CASSAVYNEQFF. Full variable domain (rest looked up from reference TRBV9 and TRBJ2-1): DSGVTQTPKHLITATGQRVTLRCSPRSGDLSVYWYQQSLDQGLQFLIQYYNGEERAKGNILERFSAQQFPDLHSELNLSSLELGDSALYFCASSAVYNEQFFGPGTRLTVL.

Notes on this clone: The sample has other DNA sequences that encode this CDR3 too. V gene TRBV5-6 combines with J gene TRBJ2-7; D is unclear. Trimming removed 1 base from V and 1 base from J, with 3 bases in between. The CDR3 totals 12 residues. The V gene's germline CDR1 is SGHDT and CDR2 YYEEEE. Written as DNA, the CDR3 is TGTGCCAGCAGCTTGAGGTCCTACGAGCAGTACTTC. Residues: CASSLRSYEQYF.

The rearrangement links TRBV7-2 to TRBJ2-5, with unresolved D. V lost 0 bases to trimming and J lost 5 bases, with 7 bases between them. The CDR3 sequence is 13 residues long. Looked up from germline, CDR1 is SGHTA and CDR2 is FQGNSA. CDR3 region: CASSLAPRETQYF. In nucleotides, the CDR3 is TGTGCCAGCAGCTTAGCGCCTAGGGAGACCCAGTACTTC.

The V call is TRBV7-8, the J call TRBJ2-7, with TRBD2 matching over 14 bases. This CDR3 spans 15 amino acids. Trimming removed 5 bases from V and 5 bases from J; junction bases left unmatched: 5. In germline, CDR1 is SGHVS, CDR2 FQNEAQ. CDR3 coding DNA: TGTGCCAGCAGCCAGGGACTAGCGGGAGCCCACGAGCAGTACTTC. This translates into CASSQGLAGAHEQYF. The whole variable domain, filled in from reference TRBV7-8 and TRBJ2-7, reads GAGVSQSPRYKVAKRGQDVALRCDPISGHVSLFWYQQALGQGPEFLTYFQNEAQLDKSGLPSDRFFAERPEGSVSTLKIQRTQQEDSAVYLCASSQGLAGAHEQYFGPGTRLTVT.

The CDR3 here is CASSPAAGAYEQYF. CDR3 coding DNA: TGTGCCAGCAGCCCCGCGGCGGGAGCCTACGAGCAGTACTTC. The V call is TRBV14, the J call TRBJ2-7, with TRBD2 matching over 7 bases. This CDR3 has 14 residues. V shed 4 bases and J 2 bases; nucleotides not matched to a gene: 5. Germline CDR1 is SGHDN and CDR2 is FVKESK.

This chain uses TRBV5-5 with TRBJ1-5; 7 bases agree with TRBD1. CDR3 length equals 15 residues. Germline assignment: CDR1 SGHKS and CDR2 YYEKEE (reference sequence). V was clipped by 5 bases and J by 2 bases; unmatched bases: 7. The CDR3 DNA reads TGTGCCAGCAGTCCCTACAGGGGCGGCAATCAGCCCCAGCATTTT. This translates into CASSPYRGGNQPQHF.